What follows is one TCR beta chain and its context. The sample comes from a study of blood T cell repertoires in COVID-19. The wider study: Samples representing acute and convalescent COVID-19 were sourced from the United States, Italy and Spain.

Sequencing used immunoSEQ multiplex PCR; TCRdb keeps in-frame clones, though not all of them. In the table there are about 280,000 clones, 75% to 90% of which are singletons. V dropped 1 base and J dropped 8; count of bases not matched to a gene: 10. The CDR3 spans 18 residues. Germline V CDR1 and CDR2: SGHTA, FQGNSA. The chain is built from TRBV7-2 and TRBJ2-1; TRBD2 matches 14 bases. Sample: peripheral blood. This receptor was identified in a woman aged 30 to 39 who had recovered from COVID-19. CDR3 coding DNA: TGTGCCAGCAGCTTAGTACTGCGACTAGCGGGAGGGCCCGATGAGCAGTTCTTC. It encodes CASSLVLRLAGGPDEQFF.